These 10 T cell receptor beta chains originate from one sample sequenced in a study of T cells in Graves' hyperthyroidism and ophthalmopathy. Amplification of TCR beta CDR3 regions was performed using RNA transcripts as template. The HTBI set primed first-round TCR CDR3 RT-PCR. TCRdb reprocessed the multiplex PCR reads with MiXCR, giving one entry per CDR3 protein. Of 600,000 or so distinct CDR3 sequences listed, around 16% were seen once; the top ten hold around 4%. The sample was blood. These receptors originate from a woman aged 25 to 39 with Graves' hyperthyroidism.

This chain uses TRBV3-1 with TRBJ2-7, with no clear D. This CDR3 has 14 amino acids. Germline CDR1 and CDR2: LGHDT and YNNKEL (reference sequence). V shed 1 base and J shed 5 bases, with 12 bases lying between them. CDR3 nucleotides: TGTGCCAGCAGCCAAGGGGGAAGGCCCCACGAGCAGTACTTC. It codes for CASSQGGRPHEQYF.

V and J are TRBV19 and TRBJ1-1, with TRBD1 matching over 8 bases. This CDR3 contains 14 residues. CDR1 and CDR2 (germline): LNHDA, SQIVND (reference sequence). V shed 7 bases, J shed 1 base, and the junction held 5 bases outside the gene matches. The CDR3 sequence: CASTYGTGNTEAFF. The CDR3 nucleotides are TGTGCCAGTACCTACGGGACAGGGAACACTGAAGCTTTCTTT.

This clonotype was detected ten times or more. V gene TRBV11-2 combines with J gene TRBJ2-7; 15 bases line up with TRBD2. Germline CDR1 is SGHAT and CDR2 is FQNNGV. The CDR3 contains 18 residues. The J segment lost 8 bases and the V segment lost 3 bases, leaving 14 bases of the junction unmatched. This CDR3 is CASSFARTSGRALGQQYF. CDR3 nucleotide sequence: TGTGCCAGCAGCTTCGCCCGGACTAGCGGGAGGGCCCTCGGGCAGCAGTACTTC.

The J gene is TRBJ2-1, the V gene TRBV12-3 or TRBV12-4; 7 positions agree with TRBD2. The CDR3 contains 18 residues. V lost 5 bases, J lost 10 bases, and 23 bases stayed unmatched. The CDR3 DNA reads TGTGCCAGCAGTGTGGGGACGGGTTATGGCGGGAGACCGGAGGAGCAGTTCTTC. This codes for CASSVGTGYGGRPEEQFF.

This clonotype was seen a few times. This may arise from a read error, as a much more abundant clone is one base away. The genes are TRBV27 and TRBJ2-7, with D tentatively TRBD2 (6 bases). The J call may be in error: the DNA end matches TRBJ2-1 better. CDR3 length: 13 amino acids. Germline CDR1 reads MNHEY; CDR2 reads SMNVEV (reference sequence). CDR3 sequence reads: CASRRRDGYEQFF. CDR3 bases: TGTGCCAGCAGACGGCGGGACGGCTACGAGCAGTTCTTC.

This clonotype was seen ten or more times. The genes are TRBV2 and TRBJ2-7; D not resolved. This CDR3 region has 12 residues. Germline CDR1 is SNHLY and CDR2 is FYNNEI. V shed 6 bases and J shed 5 bases, with 11 bases lying between them. CDR3 coding DNA: TGTGCCAGCAGGTTGGGCCCTAACGAGCAGTACTTC. This codes for CASRLGPNEQYF.

This clonotype was observed many times. The V and J genes are TRBV2 and TRBJ2-3; D not resolved. V dropped 8 bases and J dropped 3 bases, with 12 bases sitting between them. Germline CDR1 reads SNHLY; CDR2 reads FYNNEI. The CDR3 covers 13 residues. CDR3 residues: CASSASFTDTQYF. In DNA, the CDR3 is TGTGCCAGCTCCGCTTCGTTTACAGATACGCAGTATTTT.

This clonotype was detected ten times or more. The chain uses TRBV30 and TRBJ2-7; maybe TRBD2 (6 bases). V lost 0 bases, J lost 4 bases, and 7 bases lay in between. Looked up from germline, CDR1 is GTSNPN and CDR2 is SVGIG (reference sequence). CDR3 length: 12 amino acids. The CDR3 region is CAWSVGRYEQYF. CDR3 bases: TGTGCCTGGAGTGTAGGGAGGTACGAGCAGTACTTC.

The chain links TRBV10-3 to TRBJ1-5; 7 positions match TRBD1. This CDR3 region has 19 residues. V was pared by 0 bases and J by 5 bases, with 16 bases of the junction left unmatched. CDR1 and CDR2 (germline): ENHRY, SYGVKD. The CDR3 nucleotides are TGTGCCATCAGTGAGTCGAGGTGGGACAGCAGCGTTGCCCATCAGCCCCAGCATTTT. It is translated as CAISESRWDSSVAHQPQHF.

Many counts were recorded for this clonotype. The chain couples TRBV12-3 or TRBV12-4 to TRBJ2-3, with D perhaps TRBD2 (6 bases). CDR3 length equals 15 residues. V lost 5 bases, J lost 0 bases, and 12 bases lay in between. The CDR3: CASSPGVLSTDTQYF. As DNA, the CDR3 is TGTGCCAGCAGTCCGGGGGTCCTTAGCACAGATACGCAGTATTTT.